These 7 T cell receptor beta chains were sequenced from one sample in a study of T cell changes during pregnancy in multiple sclerosis. Profiling relied on immunoSEQ multiplex PCR, and the TCRdb table lists in-frame clones only, not all of them. The repertoire holds some 39,000 clones, with around nine tenths as singletons. Sequencing used CD4+ T cells from peripheral blood mononuclear cells, obtained in the second trimester of pregnancy. All receptors derive from a female donor in good health, enrolled as a control in a pregnancy study.

This clone occurred once. This rearrangement joins TRBV7-2 to TRBJ2-5; 7 bases agree with TRBD2. With V trimmed by 1 base and J by 3 bases, 8 bases remained unmatched. This CDR3 spans 16 amino acids. Germline CDR1 is SGHTA and CDR2 is FQGNSA. The CDR3, as DNA: TGTGCCAGCAGCTTAGTCTTTCGGGCGGGGGAAGAGACCCAGTACTTC. Translated, it gives CASSLVFRAGEETQYF. Full variable domain (remainder filled in from reference TRBV7-2 and TRBJ2-5): GAGVSQSPSNKVTEKGKDVELRCDPISGHTALYWYRQSLGQGLEFLIYFQGNSAPDKSGLPSDRFSAERTGGSVSTLTIQRTQQEDSAVYLCASSLVFRAGEETQYFGPGTRLLVL.

V is TRBV18 and J is TRBJ1-2, with D perhaps TRBD1 (5 bases). Germline loops: CDR1 KGHSH, CDR2 LQKENI. The CDR3 contains 15 residues. Trimming removed 0 bases at V and 6 bases at J, with 14 bases between. The CDR3 coding sequence is TGTGCCAGCTCACCACCGCAGAAATCAGGGCATGGCTACACCTTC. Protein sequence: CASSPPQKSGHGYTF. Together with reference TRBV18 and TRBJ1-2, the CDR3 gives the full variable domain: NAGVMQNPRHLVRRRGQEARLRCSPMKGHSHVYWYRQLPEEGLKFMVYLQKENIIDESGMPKERFSAEFPKEGPSILRIQQVVRGDSAAYFCASSPPQKSGHGYTFGSGTRLTVV.

The CDR3 spells CASSDYRGESPLHF. DNA of the CDR3: TGTGCCAGCAGTGACTACAGGGGGGAGTCACCCCTCCACTTT. The V gene is TRBV25-1, the J gene TRBJ1-6, with 8 positions matching TRBD1. V was pared by 3 bases and J by 10 bases, with 5 bases of the junction left unmatched. Per the germline V gene, CDR1 is MGHDK and CDR2 is SYGVNS. The CDR3 consists of 14 residues.

The chain employs TRBV4-1 and TRBJ1-4, with TRBD1 matching over 9 bases. The germline gives CDR1 MGHRA, CDR2 YSYEKL. The trim removed 2 bases at V and 7 bases at J, leaving 5 bases unmatched. This CDR3 is 15 amino acids long. For the CDR3, the DNA is TGCGCCAGCAGCCAAAGTGGGACAGGGAGTGAAAAACTGTTTTTT. Amino acids: CASSQSGTGSEKLFF.

This clone was counted between two and nine times. The V and J genes are TRBV7-9 and TRBJ2-7; 9 bases map to TRBD2. V lost 6 bases to trimming and J lost 5 bases; unmatched junction nucleotides: 8. CDR1 and CDR2 (germline): SEHNR, FQNEAQ (reference sequence). This CDR3 has 14 residues. In DNA form, the CDR3 reads TGTGCCAGCAGACTTAGCGGGGGACTCCACGAGCAGTACTTC. It codes for CASRLSGGLHEQYF.

The chain combines TRBV9 with TRBJ1-3; TRBD1 agrees at 9 bases. Unmatched junction bases numbered 5, after V lost 3 bases and J lost 4 bases. CDR3 size: 15 residues. Per germline, CDR1 SGDLS and CDR2 YYNGEE. The CDR3 is CASSATQGAGNTIYF. As DNA, the CDR3 is TGTGCCAGCAGCGCAACACAGGGGGCCGGAAACACCATATATTTT.

The chain employs TRBV10-3 and TRBJ1-2; the match to TRBD1 covers 8 bases. The CDR3 is 17 amino acids. J lost 0 bases, V lost 9 bases, and 15 bases had no gene match. Germline V gene data show CDR1 as ENHRY and CDR2 as SYGVKD. In DNA form, the CDR3 reads TGTGCCATAAACGGCGGGGGACAGGCGAACCCTAACTATGGCTACACCTTC. Protein sequence: CAINGGGQANPNYGYTF.